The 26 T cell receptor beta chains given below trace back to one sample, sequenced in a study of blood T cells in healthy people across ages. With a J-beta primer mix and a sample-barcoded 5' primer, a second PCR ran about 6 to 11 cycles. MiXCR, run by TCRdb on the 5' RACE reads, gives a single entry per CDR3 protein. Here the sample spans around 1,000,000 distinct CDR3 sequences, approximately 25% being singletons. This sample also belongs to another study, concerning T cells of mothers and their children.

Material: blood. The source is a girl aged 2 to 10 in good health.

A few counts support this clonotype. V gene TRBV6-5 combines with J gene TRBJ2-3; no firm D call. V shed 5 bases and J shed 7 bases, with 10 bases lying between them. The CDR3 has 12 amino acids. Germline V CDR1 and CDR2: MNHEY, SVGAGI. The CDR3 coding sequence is TGTGCCAGCAGTCCTGGACCGAATACGCAGTATTTT. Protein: CASSPGPNTQYF.

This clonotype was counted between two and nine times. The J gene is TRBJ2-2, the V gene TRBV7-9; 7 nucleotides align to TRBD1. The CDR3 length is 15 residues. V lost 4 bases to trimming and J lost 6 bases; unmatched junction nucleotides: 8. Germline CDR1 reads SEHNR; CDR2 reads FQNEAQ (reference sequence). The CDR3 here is CASSSREQGSGELFF. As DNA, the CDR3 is TGTGCCAGCAGCTCACGAGAACAGGGGTCCGGGGAGCTGTTTTTT.

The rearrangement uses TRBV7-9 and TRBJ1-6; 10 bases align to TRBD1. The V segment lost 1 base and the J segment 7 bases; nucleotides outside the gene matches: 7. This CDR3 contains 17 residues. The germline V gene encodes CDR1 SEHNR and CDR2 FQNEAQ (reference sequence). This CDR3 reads CASSLGGTGAKNSPLHF. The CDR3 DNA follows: TGTGCCAGCAGCTTAGGTGGGACAGGGGCTAAAAATTCACCCCTCCACTTT. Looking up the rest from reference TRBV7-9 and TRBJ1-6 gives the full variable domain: DTGVSQNPRHKITKRGQNVTFRCDPISEHNRLYWYRQTLGQGPEFLTYFQNEAQLEKSRLLSDRFSAERPKGSFSTLEIQRTEQGDSAMYLCASSLGGTGAKNSPLHFGNGTRLTVT.

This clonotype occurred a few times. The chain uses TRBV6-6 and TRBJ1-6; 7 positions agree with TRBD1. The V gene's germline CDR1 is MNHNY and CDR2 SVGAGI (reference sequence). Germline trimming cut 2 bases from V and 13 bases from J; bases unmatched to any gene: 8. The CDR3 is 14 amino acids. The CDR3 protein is CASSYPQTGQPLHF. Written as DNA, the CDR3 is TGTGCCAGCAGTTACCCCCAGACAGGGCAGCCCCTCCACTTT.

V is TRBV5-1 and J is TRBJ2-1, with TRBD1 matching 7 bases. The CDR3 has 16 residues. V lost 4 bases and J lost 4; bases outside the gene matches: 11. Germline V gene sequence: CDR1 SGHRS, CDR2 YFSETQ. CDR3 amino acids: CASSDTGTARYNEQFF. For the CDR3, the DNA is TGCGCCAGCAGCGACACCGGGACAGCGCGTTACAATGAGCAGTTCTTC.

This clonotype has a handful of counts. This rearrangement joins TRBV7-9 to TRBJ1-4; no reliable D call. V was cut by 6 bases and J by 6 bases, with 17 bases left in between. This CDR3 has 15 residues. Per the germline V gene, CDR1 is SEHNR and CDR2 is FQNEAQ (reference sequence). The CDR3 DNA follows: TGTGCCAGCAGTACTCAGGACCTCTTGGATGAAAAACTGTTTTTT. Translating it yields CASSTQDLLDEKLFF.

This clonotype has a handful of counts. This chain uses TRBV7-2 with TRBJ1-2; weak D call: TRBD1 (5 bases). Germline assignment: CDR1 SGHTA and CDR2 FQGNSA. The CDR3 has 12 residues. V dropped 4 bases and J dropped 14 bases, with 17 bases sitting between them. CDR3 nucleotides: TGTGCCAGCAGCTCGCCGGGACTGCTAGCGACCTTC. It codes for CASSSPGLLATF.

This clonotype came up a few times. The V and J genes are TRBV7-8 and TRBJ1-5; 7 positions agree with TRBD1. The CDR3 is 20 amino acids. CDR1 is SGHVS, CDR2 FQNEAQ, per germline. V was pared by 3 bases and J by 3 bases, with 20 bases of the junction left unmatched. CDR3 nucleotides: TGTGCCAGCAGCTTTTTAAGGATTACGGGACAGCCTTTTATCAATCAGCCCCAGCATTTT. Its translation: CASSFLRITGQPFINQPQHF.

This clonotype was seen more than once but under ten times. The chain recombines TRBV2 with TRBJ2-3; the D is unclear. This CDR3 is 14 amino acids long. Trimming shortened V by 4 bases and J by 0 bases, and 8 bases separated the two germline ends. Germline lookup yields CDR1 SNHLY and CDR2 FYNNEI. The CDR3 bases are TGTGCCAGCAGTGGAGACCCTAGCACAGATACGCAGTATTTT. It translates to CASSGDPSTDTQYF.

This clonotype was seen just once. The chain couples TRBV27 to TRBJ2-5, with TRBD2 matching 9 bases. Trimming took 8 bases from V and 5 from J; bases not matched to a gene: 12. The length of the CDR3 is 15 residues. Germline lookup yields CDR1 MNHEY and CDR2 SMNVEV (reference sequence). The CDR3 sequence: CASASLAGKRETQYF. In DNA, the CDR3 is TGTGCCAGCGCCTCACTAGCGGGTAAACGGGAGACCCAGTACTTC.

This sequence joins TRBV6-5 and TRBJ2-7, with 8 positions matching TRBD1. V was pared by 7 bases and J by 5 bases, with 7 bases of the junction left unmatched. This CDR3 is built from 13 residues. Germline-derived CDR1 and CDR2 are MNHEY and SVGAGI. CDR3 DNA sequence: TGTGCCAGCAAGGACAGGGTGGTCCACGAGCAGTACTTC. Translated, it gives CASKDRVVHEQYF.

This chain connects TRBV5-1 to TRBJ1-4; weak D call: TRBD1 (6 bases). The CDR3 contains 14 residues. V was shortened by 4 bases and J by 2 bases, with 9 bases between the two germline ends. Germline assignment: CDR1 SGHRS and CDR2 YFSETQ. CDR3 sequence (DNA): TGCGCCAGCAGCGAACAGGGTACTAATGAAAAACTGTTTTTT. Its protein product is CASSEQGTNEKLFF.

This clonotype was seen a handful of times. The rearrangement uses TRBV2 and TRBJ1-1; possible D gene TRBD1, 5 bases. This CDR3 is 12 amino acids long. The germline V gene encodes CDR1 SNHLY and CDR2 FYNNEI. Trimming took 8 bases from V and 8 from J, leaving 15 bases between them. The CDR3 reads CASDSGRREAFF. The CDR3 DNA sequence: TGTGCCAGCGATTCGGGACGCCGGGAAGCTTTCTTT.

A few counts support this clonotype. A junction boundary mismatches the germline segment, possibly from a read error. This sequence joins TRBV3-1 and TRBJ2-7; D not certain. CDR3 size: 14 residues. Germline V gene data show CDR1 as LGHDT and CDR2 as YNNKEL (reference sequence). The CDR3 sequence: CASSPDQNSYEQYF. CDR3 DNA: TGTGCCAGCAGCCCCGACCAAAACTCCTACGAGCAATACTTC.

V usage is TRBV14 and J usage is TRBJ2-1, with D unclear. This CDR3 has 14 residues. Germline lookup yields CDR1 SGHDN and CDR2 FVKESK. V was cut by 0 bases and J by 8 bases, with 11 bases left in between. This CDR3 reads CASSQDLVPHEQFF. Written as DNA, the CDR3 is TGTGCCAGCAGCCAAGATCTTGTCCCCCATGAGCAGTTCTTC.

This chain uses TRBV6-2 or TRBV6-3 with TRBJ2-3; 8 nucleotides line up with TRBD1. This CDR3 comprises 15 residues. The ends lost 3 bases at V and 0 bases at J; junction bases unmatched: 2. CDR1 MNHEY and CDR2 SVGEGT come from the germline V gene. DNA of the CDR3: TGTGCCAGCAGTTATGGGGACAGGAGCACAGATACGCAGTATTTT. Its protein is CASSYGDRSTDTQYF.

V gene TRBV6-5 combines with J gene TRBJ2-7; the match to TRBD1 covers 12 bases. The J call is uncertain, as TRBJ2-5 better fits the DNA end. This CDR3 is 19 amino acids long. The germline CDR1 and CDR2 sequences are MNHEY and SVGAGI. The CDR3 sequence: CASSSPGQGAKRTNGTQYF. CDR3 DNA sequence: TGTGCCAGCAGTTCTCCGGGACAGGGGGCGAAGAGGACCAACGGGACCCAGTACTTC.

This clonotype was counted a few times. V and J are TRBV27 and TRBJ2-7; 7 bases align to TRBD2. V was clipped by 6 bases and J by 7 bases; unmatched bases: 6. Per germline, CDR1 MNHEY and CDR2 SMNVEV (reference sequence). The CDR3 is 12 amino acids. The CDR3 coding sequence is TGTGCCAGCAGCCCGACTAGCACAGAGCAGTACTTC. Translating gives CASSPTSTEQYF.

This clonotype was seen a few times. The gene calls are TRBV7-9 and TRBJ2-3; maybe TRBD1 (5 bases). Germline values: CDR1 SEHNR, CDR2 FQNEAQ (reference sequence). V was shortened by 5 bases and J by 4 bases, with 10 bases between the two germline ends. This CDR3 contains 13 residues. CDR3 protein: CASSPDSPDTQYF. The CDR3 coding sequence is TGTGCCAGCAGCCCCGACAGTCCAGATACGCAGTATTTT.

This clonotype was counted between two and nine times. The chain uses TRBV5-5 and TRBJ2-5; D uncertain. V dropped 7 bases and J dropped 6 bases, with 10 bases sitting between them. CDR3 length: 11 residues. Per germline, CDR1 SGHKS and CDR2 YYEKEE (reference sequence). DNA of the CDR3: TGTGCCAGCCTCATGTCGAAGACCCAGTACTTC. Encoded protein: CASLMSKTQYF. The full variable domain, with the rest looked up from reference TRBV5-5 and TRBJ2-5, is DAGVTQSPTHLIKTRGQQVTLRCSPISGHKSVSWYQQVLGQGPQFIFQYYEKEERGRGNFPDRFSARQFPNYSSELNVNALLLGDSALYLCASLMSKTQYFGPGTRLLVL.

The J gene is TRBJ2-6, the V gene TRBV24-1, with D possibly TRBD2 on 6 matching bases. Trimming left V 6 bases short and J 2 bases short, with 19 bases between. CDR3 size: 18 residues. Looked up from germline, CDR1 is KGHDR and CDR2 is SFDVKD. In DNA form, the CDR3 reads TGTGCCACCAGTCCACGGGGGAGAATTAGTACTGGGGCCAACGTCCTGACTTTC. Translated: CATSPRGRISTGANVLTF.

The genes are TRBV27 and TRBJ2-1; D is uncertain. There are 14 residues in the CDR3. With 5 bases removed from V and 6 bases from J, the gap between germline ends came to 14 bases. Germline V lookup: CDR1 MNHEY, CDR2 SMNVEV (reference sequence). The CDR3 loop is CASSQIGSGNEQFF. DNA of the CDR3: TGTGCCAGCAGTCAAATTGGTTCTGGCAATGAGCAGTTCTTC.

The CDR3 nucleotides are TGCAGTGCTAGAGATTCGAGGCGGGGCACCGGGGAGCTGTTTTTT. Its protein product is CSARDSRRGTGELFF. V gene TRBV20-1 combines with J gene TRBJ2-2; D is possibly TRBD2 (6 bases). This CDR3 has 15 amino acids. Germline V gene lookup returns CDR1 DFQATT and CDR2 SNEGSKA (reference sequence). Trimming left V 0 bases short and J 4 bases short, with 12 bases between.

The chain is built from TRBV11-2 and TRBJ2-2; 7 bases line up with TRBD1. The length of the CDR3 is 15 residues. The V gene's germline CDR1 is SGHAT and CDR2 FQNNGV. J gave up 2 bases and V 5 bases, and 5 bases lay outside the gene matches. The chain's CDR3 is CASSLGQANTGELFF. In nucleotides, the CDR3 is TGTGCCAGCAGCCTTGGACAGGCCAACACCGGGGAGCTGTTTTTT. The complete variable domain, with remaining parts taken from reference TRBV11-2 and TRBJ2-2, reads EAGVAQSPRYKIIEKRQSVAFWCNPISGHATLYWYQQILGQGPKLLIQFQNNGVVDDSQLPKDRFSAERLKGVDSTLKIQPAKLEDSAVYLCASSLGQANTGELFFGEGSRLTVL.

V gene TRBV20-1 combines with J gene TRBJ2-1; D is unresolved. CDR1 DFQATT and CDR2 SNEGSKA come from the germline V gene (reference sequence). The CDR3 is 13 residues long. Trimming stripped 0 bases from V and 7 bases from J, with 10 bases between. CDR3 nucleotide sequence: TGCAGTGCTAGAGATATAGTAGGTAATGAGCAGTTCTTC. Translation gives CSARDIVGNEQFF.

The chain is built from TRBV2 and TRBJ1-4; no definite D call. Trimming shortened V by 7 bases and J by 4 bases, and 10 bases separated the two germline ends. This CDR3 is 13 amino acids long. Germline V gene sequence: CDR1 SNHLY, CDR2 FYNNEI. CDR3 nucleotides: TGTGCCAGCAACGGGCAGATTAATGAAAAACTGTTTTTT. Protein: CASNGQINEKLFF.